The rows below give T cell receptor beta chains drawn from one sample of a study of T cells expressing NK-cell markers. TCRdb re-called the 5' RACE reads; every CDR3 protein appears as one record, without DNA. This listing includes some 280,000 distinct CDR3 sequences. The sample consisted of blood T cells: a sorted CD56 or NKG2C T cell subset, CD4+ or CD8+ T cells, or bulk PBMC T cells (not recorded which). All receptors come from a young man in good health. Both conserved end residues are part of each CDR3.

j_gene: TRBJ2-3
v_gene: TRBV14
CDR3aa: CASSSWKASGYTSTDTQYF

j_gene: TRBJ2-5
v_gene: TRBV2
CDR3aa: CASQPKVLQETQYF

j_gene: TRBJ2-2
v_gene: TRBV12-3/TRBV12-4
CDR3aa: CASSQAQFGELFF

j_gene: TRBJ2-3
v_gene: TRBV11-2
CDR3aa: CASSRGGRVDTQYF

j_gene: TRBJ2-5
v_gene: TRBV11-2
CDR3aa: CASSLTAGRETQYF

j_gene: TRBJ2-3
v_gene: TRBV20-1
CDR3aa: CSAPRTVSDTQYF

j_gene: TRBJ1-5
v_gene: TRBV7-2
CDR3aa: CASSLSRDGNQPQHF

j_gene: TRBJ2-1
v_gene: TRBV12-3/TRBV12-4
CDR3aa: CASSLGLPDNEQFF

j_gene: TRBJ2-1
v_gene: TRBV7-3
CDR3aa: CASSFQTGGHVNEQFF

j_gene: TRBJ2-1
v_gene: TRBV6-1
CDR3aa: CASTVVAGFRNEQFF

j_gene: TRBJ1-1
v_gene: TRBV6-2/TRBV6-3
CDR3aa: CASSYGVFETEAFF

j_gene: TRBJ1-1
v_gene: TRBV18
CDR3aa: CASSPRTGAEAFF

j_gene: TRBJ2-5
v_gene: TRBV5-6
CDR3aa: CASFWNREETQYF

j_gene: TRBJ2-5
v_gene: TRBV5-4
CDR3aa: CASGRSGGDGETQYF

j_gene: TRBJ2-7
v_gene: TRBV9
CDR3aa: CASSATPGPSYEQYF